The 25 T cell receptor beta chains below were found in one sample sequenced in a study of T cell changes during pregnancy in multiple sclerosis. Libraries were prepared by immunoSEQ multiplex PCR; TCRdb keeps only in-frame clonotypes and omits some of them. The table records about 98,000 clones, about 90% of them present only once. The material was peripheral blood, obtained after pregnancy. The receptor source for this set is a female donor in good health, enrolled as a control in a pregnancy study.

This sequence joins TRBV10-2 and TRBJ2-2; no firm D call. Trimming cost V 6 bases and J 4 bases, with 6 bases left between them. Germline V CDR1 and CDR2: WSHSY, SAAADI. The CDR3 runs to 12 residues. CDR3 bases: TGCGCCAGCAGCCTAACCACCGGGGAGCTGTTTTTT. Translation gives CASSLTTGELFF.

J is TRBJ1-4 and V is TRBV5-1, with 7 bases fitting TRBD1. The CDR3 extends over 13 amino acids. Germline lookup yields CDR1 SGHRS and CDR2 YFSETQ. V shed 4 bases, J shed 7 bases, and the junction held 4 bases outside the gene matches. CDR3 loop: CASSANRGEKLFF. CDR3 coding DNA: TGCGCCAGCAGCGCAAACAGGGGTGAAAAACTGTTTTTT.

The CDR3, as DNA: TGTGCCAGCAGCTCACCTACGAGGGGGGGAGGGGATACGCAGTATTTT. As protein: CASSSPTRGGGDTQYF. This sequence joins TRBV7-3 and TRBJ2-3; weak D call: TRBD2 (7 bases). V was trimmed by 4 bases and J by 6 bases, leaving 20 bases between them. Germline lookup yields CDR1 SGHTA and CDR2 FQGTGA. The length of the CDR3 is 16 residues.

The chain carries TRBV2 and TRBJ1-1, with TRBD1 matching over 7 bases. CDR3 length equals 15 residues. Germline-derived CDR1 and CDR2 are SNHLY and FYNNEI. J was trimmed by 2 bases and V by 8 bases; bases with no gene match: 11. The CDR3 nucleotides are TGTGCCAGCGGACGAGGGGGCGGGATAAACACTGAAGCTTTCTTT. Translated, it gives CASGRGGGINTEAFF.

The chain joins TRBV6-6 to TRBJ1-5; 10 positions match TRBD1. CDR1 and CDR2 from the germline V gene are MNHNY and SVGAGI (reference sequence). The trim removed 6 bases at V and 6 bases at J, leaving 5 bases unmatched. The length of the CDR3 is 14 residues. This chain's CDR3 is CASRGGQGGQPQHF. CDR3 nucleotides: TGTGCCAGCAGGGGCGGACAGGGGGGTCAGCCCCAGCATTTT.

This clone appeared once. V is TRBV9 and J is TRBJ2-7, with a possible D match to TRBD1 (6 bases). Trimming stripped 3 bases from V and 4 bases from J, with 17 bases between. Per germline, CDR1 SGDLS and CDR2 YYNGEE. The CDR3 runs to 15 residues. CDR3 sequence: CASSAGRGPSYEQYF. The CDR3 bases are TGTGCCAGCAGCGCCGGCAGGGGTCCCTCTTACGAGCAGTACTTC.

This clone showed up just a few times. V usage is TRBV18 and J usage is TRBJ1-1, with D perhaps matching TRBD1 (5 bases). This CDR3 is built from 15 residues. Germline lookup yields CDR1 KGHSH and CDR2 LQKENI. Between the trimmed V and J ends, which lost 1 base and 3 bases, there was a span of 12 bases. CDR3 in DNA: TGTGCCAGCTCACCACAAGATACAGGCTACACTGAAGCTTTCTTT. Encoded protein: CASSPQDTGYTEAFF.

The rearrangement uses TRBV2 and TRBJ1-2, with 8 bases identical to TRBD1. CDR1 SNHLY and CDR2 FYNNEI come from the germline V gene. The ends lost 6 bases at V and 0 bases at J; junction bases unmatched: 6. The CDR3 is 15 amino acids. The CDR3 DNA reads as TGTGCCAGCAGGACTTGGGACAGGACTAACTATGGCTACACCTTC. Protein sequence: CASRTWDRTNYGYTF. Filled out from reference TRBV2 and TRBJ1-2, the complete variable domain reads EPEVTQTPSHQVTQMGQEVILRCVPISNHLYFYWYRQILGQKVEFLVSFYNNEISEKSEIFDDQFSVERPDGSNFTLKIRSTKLEDSAMYFCASRTWDRTNYGYTFGSGTRLTVV.

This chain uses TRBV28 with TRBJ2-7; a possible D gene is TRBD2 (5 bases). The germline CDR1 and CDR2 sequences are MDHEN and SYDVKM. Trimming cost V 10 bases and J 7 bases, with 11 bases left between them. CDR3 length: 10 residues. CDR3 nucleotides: TGTGCCACCGCGGGTTGGGAGCAGTACTTC. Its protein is CATAGWEQYF. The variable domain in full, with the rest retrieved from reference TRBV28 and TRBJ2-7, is DVKVTQSSRYLVKRTGEKVFLECVQDMDHENMFWYRQDPGLGLRLIYFSYDVKMKEKGDIPEGYSVSREKKERFSLILESASTNQTSMYLCATAGWEQYFGPGTRLTVT.

CDR3 amino acids: CASSYSPGGGNSPLHF. The CDR3 nucleotides read TGTGCCAGCAGTTACTCGCCGGGAGGGGGGAATTCACCCCTCCACTTT. The chain employs TRBV6-5 and TRBJ1-6, with D possibly being TRBD1 (6 bases). From germline, CDR1 is MNHEY and CDR2 SVGAGI. CDR3 length equals 16 residues. The ends were cut back, 0 bases at V and 7 bases at J, with 13 bases in the middle.

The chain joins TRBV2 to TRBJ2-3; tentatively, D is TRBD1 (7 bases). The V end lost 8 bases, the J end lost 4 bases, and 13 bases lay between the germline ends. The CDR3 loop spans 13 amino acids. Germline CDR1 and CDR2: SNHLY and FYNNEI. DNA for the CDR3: TGTGCCAGCGGGCAGGGGGGATCAGATACGCAGTATTTT. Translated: CASGQGGSDTQYF.

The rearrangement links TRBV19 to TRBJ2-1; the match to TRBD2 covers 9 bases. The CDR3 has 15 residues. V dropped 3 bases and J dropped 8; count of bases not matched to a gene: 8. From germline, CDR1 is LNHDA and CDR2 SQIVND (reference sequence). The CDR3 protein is CASSIILAGRYEQFF. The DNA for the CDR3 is TGTGCCAGTAGTATTATCCTAGCGGGACGCTATGAGCAGTTCTTC.

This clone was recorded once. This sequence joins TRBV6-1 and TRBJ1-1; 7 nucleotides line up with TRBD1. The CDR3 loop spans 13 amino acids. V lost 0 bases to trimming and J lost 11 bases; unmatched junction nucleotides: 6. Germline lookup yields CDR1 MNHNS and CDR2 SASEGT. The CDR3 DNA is TGTGCCAGCAGTGAAGCGGACAGGTTCACGGCTTTCTTT. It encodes CASSEADRFTAFF.

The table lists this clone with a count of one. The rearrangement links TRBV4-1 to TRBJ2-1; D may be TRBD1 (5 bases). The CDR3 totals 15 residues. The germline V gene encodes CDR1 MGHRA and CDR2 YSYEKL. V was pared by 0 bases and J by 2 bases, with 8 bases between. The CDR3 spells CASSQEGAAYNEQFF. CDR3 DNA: TGCGCCAGCAGCCAAGAAGGGGCCGCCTACAATGAGCAGTTCTTC.

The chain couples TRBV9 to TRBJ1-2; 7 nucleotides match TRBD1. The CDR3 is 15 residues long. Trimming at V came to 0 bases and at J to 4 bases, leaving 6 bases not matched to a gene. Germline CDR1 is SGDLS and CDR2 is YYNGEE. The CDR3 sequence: CASSVGTGAAYGYTF. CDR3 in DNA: TGTGCCAGCAGCGTAGGAACAGGGGCCGCCTATGGCTACACCTTC.

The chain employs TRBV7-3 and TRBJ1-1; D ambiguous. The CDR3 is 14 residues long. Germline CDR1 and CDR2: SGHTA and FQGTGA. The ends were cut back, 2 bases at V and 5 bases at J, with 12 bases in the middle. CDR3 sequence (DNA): TGTGCCAGCAGCTTACGCGGGTATGGGACTGAAGCTTTCTTT. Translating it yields CASSLRGYGTEAFF.

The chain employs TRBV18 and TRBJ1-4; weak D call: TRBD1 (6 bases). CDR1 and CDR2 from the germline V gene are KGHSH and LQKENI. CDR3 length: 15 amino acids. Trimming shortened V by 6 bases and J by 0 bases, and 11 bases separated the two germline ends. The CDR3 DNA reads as TGTGCCAGCTCGTCTGGGACAACAACTAATGAAAAACTGTTTTTT. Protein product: CASSSGTTTNEKLFF.

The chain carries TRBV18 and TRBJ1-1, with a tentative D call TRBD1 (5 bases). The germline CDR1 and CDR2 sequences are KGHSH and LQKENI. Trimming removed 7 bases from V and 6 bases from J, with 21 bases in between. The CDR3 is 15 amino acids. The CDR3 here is CASLRAGSFNSEAFF. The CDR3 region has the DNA TGTGCCAGCTTAAGGGCAGGGTCTTTTAACTCTGAAGCTTTCTTT.

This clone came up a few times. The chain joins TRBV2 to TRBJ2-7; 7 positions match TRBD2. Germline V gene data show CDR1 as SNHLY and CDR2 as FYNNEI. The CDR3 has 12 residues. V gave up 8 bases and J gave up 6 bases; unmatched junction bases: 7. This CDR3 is CASEREGTEQYF. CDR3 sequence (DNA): TGTGCCAGCGAGCGGGAAGGTACCGAGCAGTACTTC.

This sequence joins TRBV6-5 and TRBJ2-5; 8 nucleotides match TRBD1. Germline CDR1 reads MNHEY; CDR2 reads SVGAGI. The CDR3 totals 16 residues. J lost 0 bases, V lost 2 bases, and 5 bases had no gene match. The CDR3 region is CASSYDRTGNQETQYF. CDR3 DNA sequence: TGTGCCAGCAGTTACGACCGGACAGGGAACCAAGAGACCCAGTACTTC.

For the CDR3, the DNA is TGTGCCAGCAGTCCTCAGGGGGCGCAACAAGAGACCCAGTACTTC. It specifies CASSPQGAQQETQYF. The chain recombines TRBV2 with TRBJ2-5; 8 bases are shared with TRBD1. From germline, CDR1 is SNHLY and CDR2 FYNNEI. This CDR3 has 15 residues. V lost 5 bases and J lost 2; bases outside the gene matches: 7.

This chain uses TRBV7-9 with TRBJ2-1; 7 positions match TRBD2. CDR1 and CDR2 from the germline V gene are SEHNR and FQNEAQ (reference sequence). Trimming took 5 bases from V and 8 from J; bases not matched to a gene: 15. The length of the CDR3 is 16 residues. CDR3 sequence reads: CASSRPAGRGDYEQFF. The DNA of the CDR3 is TGTGCCAGCAGCCGACCAGCGGGGCGTGGGGACTATGAGCAGTTCTTC. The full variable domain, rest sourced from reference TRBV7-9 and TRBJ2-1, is DTGVSQNPRHKITKRGQNVTFRCDPISEHNRLYWYRQTLGQGPEFLTYFQNEAQLEKSRLLSDRFSAERPKGSFSTLEIQRTEQGDSAMYLCASSRPAGRGDYEQFFGPGTRLTVL.

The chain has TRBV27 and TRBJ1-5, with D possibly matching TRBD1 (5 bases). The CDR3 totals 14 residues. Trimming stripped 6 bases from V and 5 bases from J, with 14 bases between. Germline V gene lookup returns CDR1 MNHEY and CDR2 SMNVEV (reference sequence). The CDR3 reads CASRKGWGDQPQHF. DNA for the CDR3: TGTGCCAGCAGGAAGGGCTGGGGGGATCAGCCCCAGCATTTT.

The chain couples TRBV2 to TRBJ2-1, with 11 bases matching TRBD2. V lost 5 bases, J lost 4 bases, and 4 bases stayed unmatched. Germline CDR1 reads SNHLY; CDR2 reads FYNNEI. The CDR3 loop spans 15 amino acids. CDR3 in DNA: TGTGCCAGCAGTCCCACTAGCGGGGGTTACAATGAGCAGTTCTTC. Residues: CASSPTSGGYNEQFF.

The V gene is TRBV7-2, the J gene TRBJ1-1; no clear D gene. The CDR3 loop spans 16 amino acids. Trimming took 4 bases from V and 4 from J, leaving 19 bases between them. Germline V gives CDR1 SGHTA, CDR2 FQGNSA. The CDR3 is CASSSEGASRGTEAFF. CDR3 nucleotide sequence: TGTGCCAGCAGCTCGGAGGGCGCATCCCGAGGCACTGAAGCTTTCTTT.